These T cell receptor beta chains were read from a single sample in a study of OX40 agonist ivuxolimab in advanced cancers. Clones were read by immunoSEQ multiplex PCR, and TCRdb kept only the in-frame ones, dropping some. The sample carries about 110,000 clones, roughly nine tenths recorded once. Material: CD4+ or CD8+ T cells sorted from blood, obtained in a trial of the OX40 agonist ivuxolimab. Receptor source: an adult with an advanced solid tumor such as melanoma, head and neck, liver or kidney cancer. Both conserved end residues are part of each CDR3. Each record gives: V gene, J gene, CDR3 protein.

v_gene: TRBV11-2; j_gene: TRBJ1-3; CDR3aa: CASSSIHSGNTIYF
v_gene: TRBV7-9; j_gene: TRBJ1-1; CDR3aa: CASSYGTLGLRNTEAFF
v_gene: TRBV6-1; j_gene: TRBJ1-5; CDR3aa: CASSGGQGLSQPQHF
v_gene: TRBV18; j_gene: TRBJ2-2; CDR3aa: CASSPDQGVYTGELFF
v_gene: TRBV18; j_gene: TRBJ1-4; CDR3aa: CASSPRQPRNEKLFF
v_gene: TRBV19; j_gene: TRBJ2-1; CDR3aa: CASSIRLAVNYNEQFF
v_gene: TRBV18; j_gene: TRBJ1-3; CDR3aa: CASSPMAATSGNTIYF
v_gene: TRBV28; j_gene: TRBJ1-5; CDR3aa: CASSPAGGGIGQPQHF
v_gene: TRBV10-3; j_gene: TRBJ2-7; CDR3aa: CAIKKSQLDYEQYF
v_gene: TRBV7-2; j_gene: TRBJ2-3; CDR3aa: CASSSSSRGYSTDTQYF
v_gene: TRBV5-1; j_gene: TRBJ1-2; CDR3aa: CASSLGGRTSNYGYTF
v_gene: TRBV7-2; j_gene: TRBJ1-4; CDR3aa: CASSLRSGALFF
v_gene: TRBV10-3; j_gene: TRBJ2-3; CDR3aa: CAIRGGLATDTQYF
v_gene: TRBV27; j_gene: TRBJ2-2; CDR3aa: CASSLRTANTGELFF